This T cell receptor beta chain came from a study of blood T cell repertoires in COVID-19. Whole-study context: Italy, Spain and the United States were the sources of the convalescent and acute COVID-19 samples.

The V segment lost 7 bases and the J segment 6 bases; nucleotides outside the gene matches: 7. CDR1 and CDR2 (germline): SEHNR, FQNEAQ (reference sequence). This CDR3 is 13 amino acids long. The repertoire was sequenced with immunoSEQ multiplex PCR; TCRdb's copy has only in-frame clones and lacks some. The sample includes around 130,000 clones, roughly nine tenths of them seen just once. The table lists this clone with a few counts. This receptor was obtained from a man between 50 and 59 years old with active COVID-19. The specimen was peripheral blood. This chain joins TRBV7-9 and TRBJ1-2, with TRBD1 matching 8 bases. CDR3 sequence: CASTPTGGNGYTF. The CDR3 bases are TGTGCCAGCACCCCAACAGGGGGGAATGGCTACACCTTC.